The rows below give T cell receptor beta chains drawn from one sample of a study of blood T cell repertoires in COVID-19. Using immunoSEQ multiplex PCR, the repertoire was profiled, and TCRdb retains in-frame clones only, with some absent. The sample yields 110,000 to 150,000 clones, over 65% seen once. The sample was PBMCs or T cells enriched from blood (not recorded which). These receptors all come from a woman in her forties or fifties who had recovered from COVID-19. Both conserved end residues are part of each CDR3. D genes are given only for firm matches. Size is omitted from some rows. Given values are once, few, many or a class for expanded clones.

.	TRBV19	.	TRBJ1-4	CASSRGSATNEKLFF	TGTGCCAGTAGCAGGGGCAGTGCAACTAATGAAAAACTGTTTTTT
few	TRBV5-1	.	TRBJ2-7	CASSLSARSDEQYF	TGCGCCAGCAGCTTGTCCGCAAGGAGCGACGAGCAGTACTTC
.	TRBV6-5	TRBD1	TRBJ1-2	CASSRLTGPGGYTF	TGTGCCAGCAGTCGACTGACAGGGCCCGGTGGCTACACCTTC
.	TRBV6-5	.	TRBJ1-3	CASSYSADNSGNTIYF	TGTGCCAGCAGTTACTCGGCGGATAACTCTGGAAACACCATATATTTT
few	TRBV7-3	TRBD2	TRBJ2-1	CASSFSLAGGLNEQFF	TGTGCCAGCAGCTTTTCACTAGCGGGGGGTCTGAATGAGCAGTTCTTC
.	TRBV7-3	TRBD1	TRBJ1-1	CASSTRTGTLNTEAFF	TGTGCCAGCAGTACTCGGACAGGGACCTTGAACACTGAAGCTTTCTTT
.	TRBV27	.	TRBJ1-1	CASSLSGGWTTEAFF	TGTGCCAGCAGTTTATCGGGGGGGTGGACCACTGAAGCTTTCTTT
.	TRBV19	.	TRBJ1-1	CASSPFGAGRGATEAFF	TGTGCCAGTAGTCCATTCGGAGCCGGGAGGGGGGCCACTGAAGCTTTCTTT
once	TRBV9	TRBD2	TRBJ2-3	CASSPKIAGVFTDTQYF	TGTGCCAGCAGCCCCAAAATAGCGGGGGTATTTACAGATACGCAGTATTTT
.	TRBV7-6	TRBD1	TRBJ1-1	CASSLATGGLNTEAFF	TGTGCCAGCAGCTTAGCGACAGGGGGCTTGAACACTGAAGCTTTCTTT
.	TRBV19	.	TRBJ1-3	CASSIRRGSGNTIYF	TGTGCCAGTAGTATCCGTCGGGGCTCTGGAAACACCATATATTTT
.	TRBV27	.	TRBJ1-2	CASGRTYGYTF	TGTGCCAGCGGGAGGACCTATGGCTACACCTTC
.	TRBV19	TRBD1	TRBJ1-2	CASSRTGERYGYTF	TGTGCCAGTAGTCGGACAGGGGAGCGCTATGGCTACACCTTC
.	TRBV7-6	TRBD2	TRBJ2-1	CASSVSGGAGDEQFF	TGTGCCAGCAGCGTTAGCGGGGGGGCCGGGGATGAGCAGTTCTTC